Shown below are 24 T cell receptor beta chains from a single sample sequenced in a study of blood T cell repertoires in COVID-19 (dated by TCRdb to 2018 to 2021). Library preparation was by the immunoSEQ multiplex PCR assay. TCRdb provides this immuneACCESS table in a form limited to in-frame rearrangements. Some clones are lacking; in checked studies, under half of them reflect an unresolved V gene, and why the rest are absent is not known. The sample profile shows a few hundred thousand clones; 85% to 90% of them were found once. Around 1.9% of the sample goes to the ten largest clones. The sequenced material came from peripheral blood. Source of these receptors: a woman aged 55 to 70 with COVID-19, enrolled during active disease.

The chain links TRBV7-2 to TRBJ1-2, with 7 bases matching TRBD1. Trimming took 5 bases from V and 1 from J; bases not matched to a gene: 13. The length of the CDR3 is 17 residues. CDR1 is SGHTA and CDR2 is FQGNSA in the germline V gene. The DNA for the CDR3 is TGTGCCAGCAGCCGGGACAGCCTTCCGGGGAATAACTATGGCTACACCTTC. Translated, it gives CASSRDSLPGNNYGYTF.

V usage is TRBV5-8 and J usage is TRBJ2-1; TRBD2 matches at 12 bases. The CDR3 loop spans 15 amino acids. Trimming cost V 5 bases and J 6 bases; bases outside gene matches: 6. From germline, CDR1 is SGHTS and CDR2 YDEGEE. The CDR3 nucleotides are TGTGCCAGCAGTCCTGGACTAGCGGGGCCCAATGAGCAGTTCTTC. Amino acid sequence: CASSPGLAGPNEQFF. Complete variable domain (other parts from reference TRBV5-8 and TRBJ2-1): EAGVTQSPTHLIKTRGQQATLRCSPISGHTSVYWYQQALGLGLQFLLWYDEGEERNRGNFPPRFSGRQFPNYSSELNVNALELEDSALYLCASSPGLAGPNEQFFGPGTRLTVL.

V and J are TRBV29-1 and TRBJ2-1, with a possible D match to TRBD1 (5 bases). The CDR3 loop spans 12 amino acids. Per the germline V gene, CDR1 is SQVTM and CDR2 is ANQGSEA. V lost 3 bases and J lost 7, with 10 bases in between. CDR3 DNA: TGCAGCGTTGACAGGGTCTTGAATGAGCAGTTCTTC. This codes for CSVDRVLNEQFF.

This clone was observed a single time. The chain employs TRBV30 and TRBJ1-1; D gene uncertain. V lost 4 bases to trimming and J lost 2 bases, with 14 bases between them. The CDR3 contains 14 residues. Germline CDR1 is GTSNPN and CDR2 is SVGIG (reference sequence). CDR3 coding DNA: TGTGCCTGGATGTTAGGAGCTGAAAACACTGAAGCTTTCTTT. Translating gives CAWMLGAENTEAFF.

The chain joins TRBV5-4 to TRBJ2-5, with 9 nucleotides matching TRBD1. This CDR3 is 15 amino acids long. The V gene end was trimmed by 3 bases and the J gene end by 4 bases; junction bases not matched to a gene: 7. The germline V gene has CDR1 SGHNT and CDR2 YYREEE (reference sequence). CDR3 amino acids: CASSSPTGGGETQYF. In DNA, the CDR3 is TGTGCCAGCAGCTCCCCCACAGGGGGCGGAGAGACCCAGTACTTC. Filled out from reference TRBV5-4 and TRBJ2-5, the complete variable domain reads ETGVTQSPTHLIKTRGQQVTLRCSSQSGHNTVSWYQQALGQGPQFIFQYYREEENGRGNFPPRFSGLQFPNYSSELNVNALELDDSALYLCASSSPTGGGETQYFGPGTRLLVL.

This clone was seen just once. The chain links TRBV5-4 to TRBJ2-5; 8 positions agree with TRBD2. Germline V CDR1 and CDR2: SGHNT, YYREEE (reference sequence). The V and J ends lost 0 bases and 2 bases, in that order; junction bases with no gene match: 3. This CDR3 comprises 15 residues. Here the CDR3 reads CASSLASGGQETQYF. DNA for the CDR3: TGTGCCAGCAGCTTGGCCTCGGGGGGGCAAGAGACCCAGTACTTC.

The genes are TRBV12-3 or TRBV12-4 and TRBJ1-2; D possibly corresponds to TRBD1 (5 bases). The CDR3 is 11 residues long. V was trimmed by 8 bases and J by 5 bases, leaving 9 bases between them. The DNA of the CDR3 is TGTGCCAGCGGAGCAGGGTATGGCTACACCTTC. It yields the protein CASGAGYGYTF.

The chain joins TRBV4-2 to TRBJ1-2; a weak D match, TRBD1 (5 bases). Trimming removed 0 bases at V and 3 bases at J, with 11 bases between. The CDR3 contains 15 residues. Germline assignment: CDR1 LGHNA and CDR2 YNFKEQ. CDR3 amino acids: CASSQESGWDYGYTF. CDR3 sequence (DNA): TGTGCCAGCAGCCAAGAATCAGGGTGGGACTATGGCTACACCTTC.

The chain links TRBV3-1 (or the pseudogene TRBV3-2) to TRBJ1-4, with a tentative D call TRBD1 (5 bases). Germline CDR1 and CDR2: LGHDT and YNNKEL (reference sequence). V was shortened by 4 bases and J by 3 bases, with 21 bases between the two germline ends. The CDR3 sequence is 18 residues long. The CDR3 loop reads CASSPKSQPFRANEKLFF. CDR3 nucleotide sequence: TGTGCCAGCAGCCCAAAATCCCAGCCATTCAGGGCTAATGAAAAACTGTTTTTT.

DNA for the CDR3: TGTGCCATCAGTGACAGGGGGAAAAGGCTGAACACTGAAGCTTTCTTT. It is translated as CAISDRGKRLNTEAFF. The chain is built from TRBV10-3 and TRBJ1-1, with 7 bases aligning to TRBD1. This CDR3 has 16 residues. Germline V lookup: CDR1 ENHRY, CDR2 SYGVKD. With 3 bases clipped from V and 0 bases from J, the junction kept 7 bases outside the gene matches.

This sequence joins TRBV6-5 and TRBJ2-7; D not certain. Germline V gene lookup returns CDR1 MNHEY and CDR2 SVGAGI. V was pared by 8 bases and J by 6 bases, with 23 bases between. The CDR3 contains 15 residues. CDR3 in amino acids: CASLYGSQVSGEQYF. The CDR3 nucleotides are TGTGCCAGCCTCTACGGCAGCCAGGTTAGTGGCGAGCAGTACTTC.

The gene calls are TRBV4-1 and TRBJ1-2; TRBD1 matches at 7 bases. Germline-derived CDR1 and CDR2 are MGHRA and YSYEKL. Trimming took 0 bases from V and 5 from J; bases not matched to a gene: 6. The CDR3 totals 15 residues. CDR3 residues: CASSQESLTGYGYTF. The CDR3 region has the DNA TGCGCCAGCAGCCAAGAATCCCTGACAGGGTATGGCTACACCTTC.

V and J are TRBV6-5 and TRBJ1-6; D remains unclear. Germline loops: CDR1 MNHEY, CDR2 SVGAGI. The CDR3 sequence is 14 residues long. Trimming stripped 6 bases from V and 7 bases from J, with 13 bases between. CDR3 DNA sequence: TGTGCCAGCAGCGTTGAGGCGACGAATTCACCCCTCCACTTT. Amino acids: CASSVEATNSPLHF.

The CDR3 region has the DNA TGTGCCAGCTCACCACGTACTGACAGAGGGACAGGAAACACCATATATTTT. It encodes CASSPRTDRGTGNTIYF. The rearrangement links TRBV18 to TRBJ1-3; perhaps TRBD1 as D (6 bases). CDR3 length: 17 residues. Germline V gives CDR1 KGHSH, CDR2 LQKENI. Trimming took off 1 base at V and 4 bases at J, with 17 bases between the two ends.

The chain combines TRBV7-9 with TRBJ1-1; the match to TRBD1 covers 9 bases. Germline V gene data show CDR1 as SEHNR and CDR2 as FQNEAQ (reference sequence). This CDR3 has 15 amino acids. The V gene end was trimmed by 6 bases and the J gene end by 1 base; junction bases not matched to a gene: 6. The CDR3 region has the DNA TGTGCCAGCAGAACCAGACAGGGGGAGAACACTGAAGCTTTCTTT. Translated, it gives CASRTRQGENTEAFF.

The V call is TRBV5-5, the J call TRBJ2-7; 10 bases map to TRBD1. The germline gives CDR1 SGHKS, CDR2 YYEKEE (reference sequence). J gave up 6 bases and V 2 bases, and 2 bases lay outside the gene matches. The CDR3 is 13 amino acids. The CDR3 reads CASSFGQGVEQYF. The CDR3 nucleotides are TGTGCCAGCAGCTTCGGACAGGGGGTCGAGCAGTACTTC.

This chain uses TRBV12-5 with TRBJ2-1; D gene unclear. V lost 5 bases, J lost 3 bases, and 2 bases lay in between. Germline V CDR1 and CDR2: LGHNT, FRNRAP. This CDR3 has 11 amino acids. CDR3 sequence reads: CASGLYNEQFF. For the CDR3, the DNA is TGTGCTAGTGGTCTCTACAATGAGCAGTTCTTC.

The chain links TRBV7-8 to TRBJ2-1, with 7 nucleotides matching TRBD2. V shed 0 bases, J shed 5 bases, and the junction held 13 bases outside the gene matches. CDR1 and CDR2 from the germline V gene are SGHVS and FQNEAQ. CDR3 length: 18 residues. In nucleotides, the CDR3 is TGTGCCAGCAGCTTAGCGCGAGTAGCGGGCCAAAGGGACAATGAGCAGTTCTTC. This gives the protein CASSLARVAGQRDNEQFF. Full variable domain (missing parts from reference TRBV7-8 and TRBJ2-1): GAGVSQSPRYKVAKRGQDVALRCDPISGHVSLFWYQQALGQGPEFLTYFQNEAQLDKSGLPSDRFFAERPEGSVSTLKIQRTQQEDSAVYLCASSLARVAGQRDNEQFFGPGTRLTVL.

In DNA form, the CDR3 reads TGTGCCAGCTCACCTAGAGGGACTATGGCCGATACGCAGTATTTT. Translating gives CASSPRGTMADTQYF. The V gene is TRBV18, the J gene TRBJ2-3, with TRBD2 identical over 7 bases. Germline loops: CDR1 KGHSH, CDR2 LQKENI. With V trimmed by 3 bases and J by 6 bases, 9 bases remained unmatched. The CDR3 runs to 15 residues.

The V and J genes are TRBV7-2 and TRBJ1-5; D may be TRBD1 (5 bases). V was cut by 1 base and J by 6 bases, with 7 bases left in between. This CDR3 spans 13 amino acids. The germline V gene has CDR1 SGHTA and CDR2 FQGNSA. The CDR3: CASSLGRAQPQHF. CDR3 in DNA: TGTGCCAGCAGCTTAGGCAGGGCTCAGCCCCAGCATTTT. Supplemented by reference TRBV7-2 and TRBJ1-5, the full variable domain reads GAGVSQSPSNKVTEKGKDVELRCDPISGHTALYWYRQSLGQGLEFLIYFQGNSAPDKSGLPSDRFSAERTGGSVSTLTIQRTQQEDSAVYLCASSLGRAQPQHFGDGTRLSIL.

The chain recombines TRBV7-2 with TRBJ1-1; tentative D call: TRBD1 (6 bases). The V end lost 0 bases, the J end lost 3 bases, and 11 bases lay between the germline ends. This CDR3 has 15 residues. Per germline, CDR1 SGHTA and CDR2 FQGNSA. The CDR3 sequence: CASSLASGGDTEAFF. DNA of the CDR3: TGTGCCAGCAGCTTAGCGTCGGGGGGCGACACTGAAGCTTTCTTT.

This rearrangement joins TRBV7-2 to TRBJ1-1; D is possibly TRBD1 (5 bases). The V gene lost 0 bases and the J gene lost 8 bases, with 19 bases spanning the gap. This CDR3 region has 16 residues. Germline values: CDR1 SGHTA, CDR2 FQGNSA. The CDR3 is CASSLAGGRQGEEAFF. The CDR3 DNA reads as TGTGCCAGCAGCTTAGCGGGTGGGAGGCAGGGTGAGGAAGCTTTCTTT.

The chain joins TRBV7-2 to TRBJ1-3, with D possibly being TRBD1 (5 bases). Germline V CDR1 and CDR2: SGHTA, FQGNSA. This CDR3 contains 15 residues. The ends were cut back, 5 bases at V and 0 bases at J, with 11 bases in the middle. CDR3 amino acids: CASSQDTFSGNTIYF. The CDR3 DNA sequence: TGTGCCAGCAGCCAGGACACCTTCTCTGGAAACACCATATATTTT.

This chain links TRBV7-2 with TRBJ2-7, with 7 bases fitting TRBD1. The V segment lost 5 bases and the J segment 5 bases; nucleotides outside the gene matches: 12. The germline CDR1 and CDR2 sequences are SGHTA and FQGNSA. The CDR3 has 15 residues. CDR3 residues: CASSPPGDRAHEQYF. CDR3 DNA sequence: TGTGCCAGCAGCCCCCCCGGCGACAGGGCCCACGAGCAGTACTTC.